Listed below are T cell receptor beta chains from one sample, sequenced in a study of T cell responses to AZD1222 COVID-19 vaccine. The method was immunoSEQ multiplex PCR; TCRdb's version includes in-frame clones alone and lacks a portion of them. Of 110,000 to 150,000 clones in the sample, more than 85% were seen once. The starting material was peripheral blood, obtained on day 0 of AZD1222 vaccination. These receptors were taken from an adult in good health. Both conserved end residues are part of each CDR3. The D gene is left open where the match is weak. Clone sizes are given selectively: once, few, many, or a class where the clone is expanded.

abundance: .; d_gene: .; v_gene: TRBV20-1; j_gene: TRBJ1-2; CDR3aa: CSAPPPYGYTF; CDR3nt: TGCAGTGCCCCGCCTCCTTATGGCTACACCTTC
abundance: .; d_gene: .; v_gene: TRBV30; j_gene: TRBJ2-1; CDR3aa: CAWRKQVLGEQFF; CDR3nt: TGTGCCTGGAGGAAACAGGTTTTAGGTGAGCAGTTCTTC
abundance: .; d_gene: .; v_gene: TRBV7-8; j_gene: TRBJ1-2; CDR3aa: CASSPRFRGARSGYTF; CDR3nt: TGTGCCAGCAGCCCCCGTTTTCGGGGCGCGAGGAGTGGCTACACCTTC
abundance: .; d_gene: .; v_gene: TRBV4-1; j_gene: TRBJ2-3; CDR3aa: CASSGVGSTDTQYF; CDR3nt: TGCGCCAGTTCAGGGGTCGGGAGCACAGATACGCAGTATTTT
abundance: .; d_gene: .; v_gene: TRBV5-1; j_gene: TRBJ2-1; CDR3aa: CASIKGRGEQFF; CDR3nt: TGCGCCAGCATTAAGGGGCGGGGTGAGCAGTTCTTC
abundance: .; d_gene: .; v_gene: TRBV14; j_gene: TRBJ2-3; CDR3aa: CASSQDWASSDTQYF; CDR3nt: TGTGCCAGCAGCCAAGATTGGGCTAGCTCAGATACGCAGTATTTT
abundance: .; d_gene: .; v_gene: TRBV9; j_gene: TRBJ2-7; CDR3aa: CASSPRDRFSYEQYF; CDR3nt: TGTGCCAGCAGCCCGAGGGACCGATTTTCCTACGAGCAGTACTTC
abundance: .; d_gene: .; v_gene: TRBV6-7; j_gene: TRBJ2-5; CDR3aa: CASNPRDFPQYF; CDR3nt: TGTGCCAGTAATCCGAGGGACTTTCCCCAGTACTTC
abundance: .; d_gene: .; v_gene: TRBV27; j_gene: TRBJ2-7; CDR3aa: CASSLGQSRVYEQYF; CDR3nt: TGTGCCAGCAGTTTAGGACAGAGCCGGGTCTACGAGCAGTACTTC
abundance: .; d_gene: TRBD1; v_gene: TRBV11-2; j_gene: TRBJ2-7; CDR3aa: CASSPGTVQYEQYF; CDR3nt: TGTGCCAGCAGCCCCGGGACAGTTCAATACGAGCAGTACTTC
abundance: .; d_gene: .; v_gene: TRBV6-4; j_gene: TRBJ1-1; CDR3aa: CASSVMGGQGEAFF; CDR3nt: TGTGCCAGCAGTGTGATGGGGGGCCAAGGTGAAGCTTTCTTT
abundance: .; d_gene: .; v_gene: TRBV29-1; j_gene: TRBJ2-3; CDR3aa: CSVEAGSTDTQYF; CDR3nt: TGCAGCGTTGAAGCGGGAAGCACAGATACGCAGTATTTT
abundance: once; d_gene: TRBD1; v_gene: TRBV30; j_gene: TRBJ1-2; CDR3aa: CAWSRGGQGSNYGYTF; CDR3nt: TGTGCCTGGAGTCGGGGGGGACAGGGATCAAACTATGGCTACACCTTC
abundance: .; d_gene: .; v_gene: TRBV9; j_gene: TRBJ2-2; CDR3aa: CASSTGTGELFF; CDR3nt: TGTGCCAGCAGCACAGGGACCGGGGAGCTGTTTTTT
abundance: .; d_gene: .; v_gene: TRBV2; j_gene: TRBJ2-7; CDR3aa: CASSLTGSSSYEQYF; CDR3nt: TGTGCCAGCAGCCTCACAGGGTCGAGCTCCTACGAGCAGTACTTC
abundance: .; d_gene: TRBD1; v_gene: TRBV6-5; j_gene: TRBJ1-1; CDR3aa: CASRLTEGAEAFF; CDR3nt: TGTGCCAGCAGGCTTACTGAGGGGGCGGAAGCTTTCTTT
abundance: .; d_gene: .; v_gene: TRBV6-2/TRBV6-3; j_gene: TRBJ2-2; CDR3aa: CASSYSFVTTPATGELFF; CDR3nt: TGTGCCAGCAGTTACTCCTTCGTGACGACACCGGCCACCGGGGAGCTGTTTTTT
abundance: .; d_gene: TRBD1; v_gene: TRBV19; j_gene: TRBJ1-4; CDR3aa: CASKDRATNEKLFF; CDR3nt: TGTGCCAGTAAGGACAGGGCAACTAATGAAAAACTGTTTTTT
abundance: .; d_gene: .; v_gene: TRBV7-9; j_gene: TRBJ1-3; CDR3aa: CASSLGNAGNTIYF; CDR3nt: TGTGCCAGCAGCTTAGGGAATGCTGGAAACACCATATATTTT
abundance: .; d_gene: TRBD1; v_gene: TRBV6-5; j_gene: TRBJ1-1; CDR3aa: CASSYSWTGNTEAFF; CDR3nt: TGTGCCAGCAGTTACTCGTGGACAGGGAACACTGAAGCTTTCTTT
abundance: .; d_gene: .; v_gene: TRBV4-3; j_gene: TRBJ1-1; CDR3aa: CASSQDLVSAWEAFF; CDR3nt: TGCGCCAGCAGCCAAGACCTTGTCTCGGCTTGGGAAGCTTTCTTT
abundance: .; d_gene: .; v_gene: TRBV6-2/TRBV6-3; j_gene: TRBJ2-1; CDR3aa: CASSYLAGNSYNEQFF; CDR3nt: TGTGCCAGCAGTTACCTCGCCGGGAATTCCTACAATGAGCAGTTCTTC
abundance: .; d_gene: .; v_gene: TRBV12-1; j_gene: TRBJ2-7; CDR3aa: CASSQLGTLYEQYF; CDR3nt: TGTGCCAGCAGCCAACTCGGGACTCTCTACGAGCAGTACTTC
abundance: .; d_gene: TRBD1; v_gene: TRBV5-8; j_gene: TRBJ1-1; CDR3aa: CASSPGTVNTEAFF; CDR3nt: TGTGCCAGCAGCCCCGGGACAGTTAACACTGAAGCTTTCTTT
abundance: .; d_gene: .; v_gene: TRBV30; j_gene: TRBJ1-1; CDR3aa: CAWRDRQPEAFF; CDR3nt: TGTGCCTGGAGAGACCGACAGCCTGAAGCTTTCTTT
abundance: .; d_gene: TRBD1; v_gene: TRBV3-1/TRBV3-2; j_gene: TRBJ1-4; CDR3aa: CASSQADRGNEKLFF; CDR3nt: TGTGCCAGCAGCCAAGCCGACAGGGGGAATGAAAAACTGTTTTTT
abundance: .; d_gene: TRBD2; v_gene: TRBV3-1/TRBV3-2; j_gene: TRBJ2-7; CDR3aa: CASSQEGLAGVYEQYF; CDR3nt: TGTGCCAGCAGCCAAGAGGGACTAGCGGGAGTTTACGAGCAGTACTTC
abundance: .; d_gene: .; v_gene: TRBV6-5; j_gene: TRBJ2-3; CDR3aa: CASRPSGGTDTQYF; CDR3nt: TGTGCCAGCAGGCCGTCAGGGGGCACAGATACGCAGTATTTT
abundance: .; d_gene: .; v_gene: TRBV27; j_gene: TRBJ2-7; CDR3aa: CASSFRVASPYEQYF; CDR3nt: TGTGCCAGCAGTTTCAGGGTAGCTTCACCCTACGAGCAGTACTTC
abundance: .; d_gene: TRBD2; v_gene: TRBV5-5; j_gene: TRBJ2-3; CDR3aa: CASSFLAGVADTQYF; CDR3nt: TGTGCCAGCAGCTTTCTAGCGGGAGTTGCAGATACGCAGTATTTT
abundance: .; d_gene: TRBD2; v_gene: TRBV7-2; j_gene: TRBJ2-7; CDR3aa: CASSRGLAGLYEQYF; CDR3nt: TGTGCCAGCAGCCGTGGACTAGCGGGACTCTACGAGCAGTACTTC
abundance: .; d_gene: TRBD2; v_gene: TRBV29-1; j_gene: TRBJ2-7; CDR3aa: CSALSGRSYEQYF; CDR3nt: TGCAGCGCCTTGAGCGGGAGAAGCTACGAGCAGTACTTC
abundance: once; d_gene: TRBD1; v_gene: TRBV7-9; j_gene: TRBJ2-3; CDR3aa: CASSFFFGTGKPDTQYF; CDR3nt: TGTGCCAGCAGCTTCTTTTTTGGGACAGGAAAACCAGATACGCAGTATTTT
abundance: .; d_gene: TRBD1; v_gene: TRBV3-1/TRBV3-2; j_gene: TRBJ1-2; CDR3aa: CASSYRTGGRNGYTF; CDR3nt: TGTGCCAGCAGCTACCGGACAGGGGGAAGAAATGGCTACACCTTC
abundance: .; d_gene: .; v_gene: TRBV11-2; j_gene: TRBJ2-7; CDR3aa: CASSSPPYEQYF; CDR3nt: TGTGCCAGCAGCTCACCTCCCTACGAGCAGTACTTC
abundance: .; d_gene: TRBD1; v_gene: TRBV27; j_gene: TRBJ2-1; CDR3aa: CATEGAAYNEQFF; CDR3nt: TGTGCCACCGAGGGGGCTGCCTACAATGAGCAGTTCTTC
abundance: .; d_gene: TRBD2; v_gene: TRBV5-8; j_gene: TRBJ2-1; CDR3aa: CASSSRTSAYSYNEQFF; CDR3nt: TGTGCCAGCAGCTCACGGACTAGCGCCTACTCCTACAATGAGCAGTTCTTC
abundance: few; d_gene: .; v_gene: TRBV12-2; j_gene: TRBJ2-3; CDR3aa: CASRLSPRTRYNHTPDTQYF; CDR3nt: TGTGCAAGTCGCTTGTCCCCCAGGACTAGATACAACCACACCCCAGATACGCAGTATTTT
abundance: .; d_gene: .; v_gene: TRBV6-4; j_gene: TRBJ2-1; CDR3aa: CASSEEGGAWYNEQFF; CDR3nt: TGTGCCAGCAGTGAGGAAGGGGGGGCTTGGTACAATGAGCAGTTCTTC
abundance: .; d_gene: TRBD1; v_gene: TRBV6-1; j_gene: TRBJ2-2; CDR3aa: CASSEIGDRDNTGELFF; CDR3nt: TGTGCCAGCAGTGAAATCGGGGACAGGGATAACACCGGGGAGCTGTTTTTT
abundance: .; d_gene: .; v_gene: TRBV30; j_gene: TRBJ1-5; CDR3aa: CAWSVGQRNQPQHF; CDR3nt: TGTGCCTGGAGTGTAGGTCAGCGCAATCAGCCCCAGCATTTT
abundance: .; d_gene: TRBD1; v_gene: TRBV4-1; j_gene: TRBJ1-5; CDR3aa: CASSATGGGPQHF; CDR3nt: TGCGCCAGCAGCGCGACAGGGGGCGGGCCCCAGCATTTT
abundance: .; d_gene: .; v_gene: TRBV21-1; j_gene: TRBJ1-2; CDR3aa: CASIAPVLRTQIYGYTF; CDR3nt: TGTGCCAGCATCGCACCCGTCCTCCGCACCCAGATCTATGGCTACACCTTC
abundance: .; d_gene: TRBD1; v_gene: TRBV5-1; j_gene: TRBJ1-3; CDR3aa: CASSFRDSSSGNTIYF; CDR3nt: TGCGCCAGCAGCTTCAGGGACAGCAGCTCTGGAAACACCATATATTTT
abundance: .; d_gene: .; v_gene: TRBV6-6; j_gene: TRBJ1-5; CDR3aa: CASSPRGDSNQPQHF; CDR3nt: TGTGCCAGCAGCCCGAGGGGAGATAGCAATCAGCCCCAGCATTTT
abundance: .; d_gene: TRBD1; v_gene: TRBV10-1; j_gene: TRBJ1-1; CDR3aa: CASSESTGRSTEAFF; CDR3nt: TGCGCCAGCAGTGAGTCGACAGGGAGAAGCACTGAAGCTTTCTTT
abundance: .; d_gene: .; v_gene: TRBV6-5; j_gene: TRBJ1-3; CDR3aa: CASSRGATGTIYF; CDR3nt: TGTGCCAGCAGCCGGGGGGCGACAGGCACCATATATTTT
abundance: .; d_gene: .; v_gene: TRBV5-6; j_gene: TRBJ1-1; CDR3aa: CASSPLWGGTEAFF; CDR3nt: TGTGCCAGCAGCCCTCTGTGGGGGGGCACTGAAGCTTTCTTT